These 6 T cell receptor beta chains were sequenced from one sample in a study of cytomegalovirus exposure and HLA in healthy donors. 60 Vbeta and 13 Jbeta primers were used in PCR. Sequencing was performed with immunoSEQ multiplex PCR; in TCRdb, only in-frame clones are kept and a portion is missing. The table records under 100,000 clones, over 9.5% of them present only once. Sequencing was performed on PBMCs. These receptors all stem from a man aged 55 to 70 in good health and CMV-seropositive.

This clone was seen only a few times. The J gene is TRBJ2-1, the V gene TRBV7-9, with a possible D match to TRBD1 (5 bases). CDR1 is SEHNR, CDR2 FQNEAQ, per germline (reference sequence). The CDR3 is 12 residues long. V was shortened by 10 bases and J by 1 base, with 8 bases between the two germline ends. The CDR3 region is CAIAGSYNEQFF. CDR3 coding DNA: TGTGCCATCGCAGGGTCCTACAATGAGCAGTTCTTC. Full variable domain (outside the CDR3, taken from reference TRBV7-9 and TRBJ2-1): DTGVSQNPRHKITKRGQNVTFRCDPISEHNRLYWYRQTLGQGPEFLTYFQNEAQLEKSRLLSDRFSAERPKGSFSTLEIQRTEQGDSAMYLCAIAGSYNEQFFGPGTRLTVL.

The sample holds a few counts of this clone. V is TRBV25-1 and J is TRBJ1-1; D is possibly TRBD1 (6 bases). CDR1 MGHDK and CDR2 SYGVNS come from the germline V gene. This CDR3 is built from 15 residues. Trimming pared 1 base from V and 0 bases from J, leaving 9 bases between. The CDR3 here is CASSELGHLNTEAFF. Here the CDR3 DNA reads TGTGCCAGCAGTGAATTGGGACACTTGAACACTGAAGCTTTCTTT.

Only a few counts were recorded for this clone. This CDR3 is also generated by other DNA sequences in the sample. V usage is TRBV7-9 and J usage is TRBJ2-3; 10 bases line up with TRBD2. After removal of 5 bases from V and 1 base from J, the junction contained 3 bases not matched to a gene. CDR1 is SEHNR and CDR2 is FQNEAQ in the germline V gene (reference sequence). The CDR3 contains 15 residues. The CDR3 is CASSPSGGGTDTQYF. The CDR3 DNA reads as TGTGCCAGCAGCCCAAGCGGGGGGGGCACAGATACGCAGTATTTT.

In its sample, this clone was seen a few times. V usage is TRBV9 and J usage is TRBJ2-2; the match to TRBD2 covers 7 bases. V dropped 3 bases and J dropped 3; count of bases not matched to a gene: 5. Germline values: CDR1 SGDLS, CDR2 YYNGEE. The length of the CDR3 is 15 residues. The CDR3 protein is CASSASGIDTGELFF. DNA for the CDR3: TGTGCCAGCAGCGCGAGCGGGATAGACACCGGGGAGCTGTTTTTT.

The gene calls are TRBV7-7 and TRBJ2-2, with 7 positions matching TRBD2. Germline assignment: CDR1 SSHAT and CDR2 FNYEAQ (reference sequence). CDR3 length: 14 amino acids. DNA of the CDR3: TGTGCTAGCGCGGGAGCAGCCAACACCGGGGAGCTGTTTTTT. It codes for CASAGAANTGELFF.

This clone came up a few times. The CDR3 bases are TGCGCCAGCAGCCTCAGAGTGGGGACCAGGGGCACTGAAGCTTTCTTT. Amino acid sequence: CASSLRVGTRGTEAFF. The chain has TRBV5-1 and TRBJ1-1; the D gene is possibly TRBD1 (6 bases). This CDR3 is 16 amino acids long. Germline CDR1 reads SGHRS; CDR2 reads YFSETQ. V lost 4 bases and J 4 bases, leaving 20 bases between the germline ends. The full variable domain, its missing parts supplied by reference TRBV5-1 and TRBJ1-1, is KAGVTQTPRYLIKTRGQQVTLSCSPISGHRSVSWYQQTPGQGLQFLFEYFSETQRNKGNFPGRFSGRQFSNSRSEMNVSTLELGDSALYLCASSLRVGTRGTEAFFGQGTRLTVV.